This record covers a single T cell receptor beta chain. The data derive from a study of blood T cell repertoires in COVID-19. Study at large: Samples taken during acute and convalescent COVID-19 were collected in the United States, Italy and Spain. PBMCs, B-cell-depleted T cells, or T cells provided the cDNA or gDNA that made up the material.

Sequencing used immunoSEQ multiplex PCR; TCRdb keeps in-frame clones, though not all of them. The table shows 110,000 or so clones, with 81% occurring only once. V was clipped by 6 bases and J by 6 bases, with 17 bases between them. The CDR3 consists of 14 residues. Germline V gene lookup returns CDR1 MNHEY and CDR2 SVGAGI. The V gene is TRBV6-5, the J gene TRBJ1-1, with a tentative D call TRBD1 (5 bases). This clonotype originated in a human donor in a cohort sampled during active COVID-19. Sequencing input: peripheral blood. The DNA of the CDR3 is TGTGCCAGCAGAAACGGGGGGAATCGCGCTGAAGCTTTCTTT. Its protein is CASRNGGNRAEAFF.